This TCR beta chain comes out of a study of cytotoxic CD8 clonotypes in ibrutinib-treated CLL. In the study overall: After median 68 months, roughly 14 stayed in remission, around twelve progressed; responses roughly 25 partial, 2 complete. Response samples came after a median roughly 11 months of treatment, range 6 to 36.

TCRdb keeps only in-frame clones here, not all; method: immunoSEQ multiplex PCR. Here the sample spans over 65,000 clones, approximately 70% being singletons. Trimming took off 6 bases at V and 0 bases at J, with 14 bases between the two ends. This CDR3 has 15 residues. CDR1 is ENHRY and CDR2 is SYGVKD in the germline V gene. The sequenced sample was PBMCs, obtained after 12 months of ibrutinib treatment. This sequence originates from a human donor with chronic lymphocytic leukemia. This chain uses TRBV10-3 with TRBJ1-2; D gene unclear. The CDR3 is CAIRRGLGSNYGYTF. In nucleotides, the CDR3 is TGTGCCATCAGACGTGGTTTAGGGTCTAACTATGGCTACACCTTC.